These 25 T cell receptor beta chains came from one sample sequenced in a study of PD-1 blockade in classical Hodgkin lymphoma. Noted time point: cycle 4 day 1 (C4D1), after more than five weeks of nivolumab. Relapses following autologous stem cell transplantation were seen in all patients, with brentuximab vedotin exposure varying. Profiling relied on immunoSEQ multiplex PCR, and the TCRdb table lists in-frame clones only, not all of them. The data contain approximately 25,000 clones, about 72% of them singletons. This material consisted of peripheral blood mononuclear cells (PBMCs), taken before the fourth cycle of nivolumab. These TCRs come from a human donor with classical Hodgkin lymphoma.

The chain has TRBV27 and TRBJ2-3, with 11 nucleotides matching TRBD1. CDR3 length: 15 residues. With 2 bases clipped from V and 6 bases from J, the junction kept 4 bases outside the gene matches. CDR1 and CDR2 from the germline V gene are MNHEY and SMNVEV (reference sequence). CDR3 residues: CASSLGQGAYDTQYF. CDR3 in DNA: TGTGCCAGCAGTTTAGGACAGGGGGCATATGATACGCAGTATTTT.

The chain has TRBV5-1 and TRBJ1-5, with D perhaps matching TRBD1 (6 bases). This CDR3 has 14 amino acids. V lost 8 bases and J lost 6, with 18 bases in between. The germline CDR1 and CDR2 sequences are SGHRS and YFSETQ. The CDR3 nucleotides read TGCGCCAGGGACCGGGACAAGAAGTGTCAGCCCCAGCATTTT. It codes for CARDRDKKCQPQHF.

The chain links TRBV6-1 to TRBJ1-1, with 10 positions matching TRBD1. Germline-derived CDR1 and CDR2 are MNHNS and SASEGT. This CDR3 is 14 amino acids long. After removal of 6 bases from V and 9 bases from J, the junction contained 10 bases not matched to a gene. For the CDR3, the DNA is TGTGCCAGCAGCTTTCCGGGACAGGGGCAAAAAGCTTTCTTT. Protein sequence: CASSFPGQGQKAFF.

The chain combines TRBV15 with TRBJ2-1; no firm D call. Germline lookup yields CDR1 LNHNV and CDR2 YYDKDF (reference sequence). V was shortened by 0 bases and J by 0 bases, with 9 bases between the two germline ends. CDR3 length: 16 amino acids. CDR3 bases: TGTGCCACCAGCAGAGAGGGCGGAAGCTCCTACAATGAGCAGTTCTTC. It yields the protein CATSREGGSSYNEQFF.

This rearrangement joins TRBV15 to TRBJ1-2; possible D gene TRBD1, 5 bases. CDR1 and CDR2 (germline): LNHNV, YYDKDF (reference sequence). Trimming pared 3 bases from V and 2 bases from J, leaving 10 bases between. This CDR3 is 14 amino acids long. CDR3 region: CATSREGRNYGYTF. DNA for the CDR3: TGTGCCACCAGCAGGGAGGGACGGAACTATGGCTACACCTTC. The full variable domain, with the rest looked up from reference TRBV15 and TRBJ1-2, is DAMVIQNPRYQVTQFGKPVTLSCSQTLNHNVMYWYQQKSSQAPKLLFHYYDKDFNNEADTPDNFQSRRPNTSFCFLDIRSPGLGDTAMYLCATSREGRNYGYTFGSGTRLTVV.

This sequence joins TRBV19 and TRBJ1-2; D is ambiguous. V shed 5 bases and J shed 3 bases, with 16 bases lying between them. CDR1 and CDR2 from the germline V gene are LNHDA and SQIVND (reference sequence). This CDR3 comprises 15 residues. DNA for the CDR3: TGTGCCAGTAGTTATGTCAGAGACCTCGACTATGGCTACACCTTC. It specifies CASSYVRDLDYGYTF. Full variable domain (rest looked up from reference TRBV19 and TRBJ1-2): DGGITQSPKYLFRKEGQNVTLSCEQNLNHDAMYWYRQDPGQGLRLIYYSQIVNDFQKGDIAEGYSVSREKKESFPLTVTSAQKNPTAFYLCASSYVRDLDYGYTFGSGTRLTVV.

This clone appeared a few times. This chain uses TRBV6-6 with TRBJ1-4, with 7 bases lining up with TRBD1. This CDR3 has 15 residues. Germline V gives CDR1 MNHNY, CDR2 SVGAGI (reference sequence). V was pared by 5 bases and J by 3 bases, with 6 bases of the junction left unmatched. The CDR3 nucleotides read TGTGCCAGCAGTGCCGACGGGACAGCTAATGAAAAACTGTTTTTT. It specifies CASSADGTANEKLFF.

This clone rates as medium-sized. The chain couples TRBV15 to TRBJ2-1; D unresolved. Germline CDR1 is LNHNV and CDR2 is YYDKDF (reference sequence). This CDR3 has 11 amino acids. The V end lost 5 bases, the J end lost 5 bases, and 4 bases lay between the germline ends. For the CDR3, the DNA is TGTGCCACCAGCCACCACAATGAGCAGTTCTTC. Translating it yields CATSHHNEQFF.

The J gene is TRBJ1-2, the V gene TRBV5-4; 12 bases match TRBD1. V trimming: 4 bases; J trimming: 10 bases; junction bases outside the gene matches: 11. This CDR3 region has 15 residues. CDR1 is SGHNT, CDR2 YYREEE, per germline (reference sequence). CDR3 sequence reads: CASSERPGQGADYTF. The CDR3 DNA is TGTGCCAGCAGCGAACGCCCGGGACAGGGGGCAGACTACACCTTC.

The chain links TRBV2 to TRBJ1-3; TRBD1 aligns across 7 bases. In germline, CDR1 is SNHLY, CDR2 FYNNEI. The CDR3 covers 13 residues. The V segment lost 7 bases and the J segment 3 bases; nucleotides outside the gene matches: 3. CDR3 DNA sequence: TGTGCCAGCACGAGGGACAGTGGAAACACCATATATTTT. It translates to CASTRDSGNTIYF.

The chain uses TRBV2 and TRBJ2-1, with TRBD2 matching over 11 bases. Germline assignment: CDR1 SNHLY and CDR2 FYNNEI. V was pared by 4 bases and J by 11 bases, with 10 bases of the junction left unmatched. The CDR3 loop spans 15 amino acids. The DNA for the CDR3 is TGTGCCAGCAGTGCGGGGACTAGCGGCAACAGTCAGCAGTTCTTC. It encodes CASSAGTSGNSQQFF.

This sequence joins TRBV6-1 and TRBJ1-5; no definite D call. The V end was cut by 3 bases, the J end by 4 bases, with 16 bases between. Germline CDR1 is MNHNS and CDR2 is SASEGT. This CDR3 is 16 amino acids long. In DNA form, the CDR3 reads TGTGCCAGCAGTGATCAAGGTAGGGTAGTGAATCAGCCCCAGCATTTT. It yields the protein CASSDQGRVVNQPQHF.

This chain connects TRBV7-6 to TRBJ2-3, with D perhaps TRBD2 (5 bases). The CDR3 totals 15 residues. V lost 5 bases, J lost 1 base, and 13 bases lay in between. CDR1 and CDR2 (germline): SGHVS, FNYEAQ. CDR3 coding DNA: TGTGCCAGCAGCCAACGAGGGCTCCGCACAGATACGCAGTATTTT. It yields the protein CASSQRGLRTDTQYF.

The chain has TRBV28 and TRBJ2-3; D gene unclear. CDR3 length: 13 amino acids. Per germline, CDR1 MDHEN and CDR2 SYDVKM. The V gene lost 1 base and the J gene lost 2 bases, with 4 bases spanning the gap. The CDR3 protein is CASSLFATDTQYF. DNA of the CDR3: TGTGCCAGCAGTTTATTTGCCACAGATACGCAGTATTTT.

The J gene is TRBJ2-1, the V gene TRBV6-5; D is unresolved. The V end lost 4 bases, the J end lost 7 bases, and 8 bases lay between the germline ends. Germline V gives CDR1 MNHEY, CDR2 SVGAGI. The CDR3 contains 12 residues. Written as DNA, the CDR3 is TGTGCCAGCAGTTCCTTGCAGAATGAGCAGTTCTTC. It is translated as CASSSLQNEQFF.

The chain is built from TRBV16 and TRBJ1-2; D not certain. CDR1 is KGHSY and CDR2 is FQNENV in the germline V gene. The CDR3 has 10 residues. Trimming removed 1 base at V and 6 bases at J, with 0 bases between. The DNA for the CDR3 is TGTGCCAGCAGCCAATATGGCTACACCTTC. The encoded protein is CASSQYGYTF.

The genes are TRBV2 and TRBJ2-5; 11 nucleotides agree with TRBD1. CDR1 and CDR2 from the germline V gene are SNHLY and FYNNEI. V trimming: 6 bases; J trimming: 5 bases; junction bases outside the gene matches: 2. This CDR3 comprises 13 residues. The CDR3: CASSGTGGETQYF. The DNA for the CDR3 is TGTGCCAGCAGCGGGACAGGGGGTGAGACCCAGTACTTC.

The genes are TRBV5-1 and TRBJ2-1; either TRBD1 or TRBD2 may fit D (6 bases each). The ends were cut back, 0 bases at V and 7 bases at J, with 11 bases in the middle. This CDR3 has 14 amino acids. Looked up from germline, CDR1 is SGHRS and CDR2 is YFSETQ. The CDR3 is CASSLEGGGNEQFF. The CDR3 bases are TGCGCCAGCAGCTTGGAAGGAGGGGGGAATGAGCAGTTCTTC.

This chain uses TRBV4-1 with TRBJ2-3; D gene unclear. The V and J ends lost 1 base and 14 bases respectively, with 13 bases between them. CDR1 is MGHRA, CDR2 YSYEKL, per germline. CDR3 size: 12 residues. This chain's CDR3 is CASSQVQDIRYF. The CDR3 DNA is TGCGCCAGCAGCCAAGTCCAAGATATAAGGTATTTT.

V gene TRBV7-6 combines with J gene TRBJ1-1; D ambiguous. Trimming pared 5 bases from V and 0 bases from J, leaving 13 bases between. This CDR3 comprises 15 residues. CDR1 and CDR2 from the germline V gene are SGHVS and FNYEAQ. The CDR3 nucleotides read TGTGCCAGCAGCACGGTGGCAGCCATGAACACTGAAGCTTTCTTT. Residues: CASSTVAAMNTEAFF.

This chain connects TRBV5-8 to TRBJ2-6; perhaps TRBD1 as D (5 bases). V dropped 4 bases and J dropped 0 bases, with 14 bases sitting between them. This CDR3 contains 17 residues. Germline loops: CDR1 SGHTS, CDR2 YDEGEE. The chain's CDR3 is CASSPDSYHSGANVLTF. CDR3 nucleotide sequence: TGTGCCAGCAGCCCCGACAGCTATCACTCTGGGGCCAACGTCCTGACTTTC.

This clone has a handful of counts. This chain uses TRBV18 with TRBJ1-3, with unresolved D. V gave up 3 bases and J gave up 0 bases, with 9 bases separating them. The CDR3 extends over 15 amino acids. Germline V CDR1 and CDR2: KGHSH, LQKENI. In nucleotides, the CDR3 is TGTGCCAGCTCACCTCAGCTCATCTCTGGAAACACCATATATTTT. Translating it yields CASSPQLISGNTIYF. Looking up the rest from reference TRBV18 and TRBJ1-3 gives the full variable domain: NAGVMQNPRHLVRRRGQEARLRCSPMKGHSHVYWYRQLPEEGLKFMVYLQKENIIDESGMPKERFSAEFPKEGPSILRIQQVVRGDSAAYFCASSPQLISGNTIYFGEGSWLTVV.

The chain carries TRBV5-1 and TRBJ2-5, with D perhaps matching TRBD2 (7 bases). The ends were cut back, 3 bases at V and 4 bases at J, with 16 bases in the middle. Per the germline V gene, CDR1 is SGHRS and CDR2 is YFSETQ. The CDR3 has 15 amino acids. The CDR3 nucleotides are TGCGCCAGCAGCTCGTGGGGGGGGCTGGGAGAGACCCAGTACTTC. Translated: CASSSWGGLGETQYF. Using reference TRBV5-1 and TRBJ2-5 for the parts outside the CDR3, the full variable domain is KAGVTQTPRYLIKTRGQQVTLSCSPISGHRSVSWYQQTPGQGLQFLFEYFSETQRNKGNFPGRFSGRQFSNSRSEMNVSTLELGDSALYLCASSSWGGLGETQYFGPGTRLLVL.

This clone appeared once. This chain's CDR3 is CASSSGTAPLGNSPLHF. The CDR3 nucleotides are TGTGCCAGTTCCTCCGGGACAGCTCCCCTGGGTAATTCACCCCTCCACTTT. The V call is TRBV19, the J call TRBJ1-6, with TRBD1 matching over 7 bases. The germline V gene has CDR1 LNHDA and CDR2 SQIVND (reference sequence). Trimming cost V 8 bases and J 6 bases; bases outside gene matches: 16. The CDR3 consists of 17 residues.

This clone was found a few times. The chain couples TRBV19 to TRBJ1-4, with D possibly TRBD1 on 6 matching bases. Germline V gene lookup returns CDR1 LNHDA and CDR2 SQIVND (reference sequence). V lost 6 bases, J lost 5 bases, and 13 bases lay in between. The CDR3 is made up of 14 amino acids. CDR3 region: CASSLDRSNEKLFF. The CDR3 DNA sequence: TGTGCCAGTAGCCTAGACAGGTCGAATGAAAAACTGTTTTTT.